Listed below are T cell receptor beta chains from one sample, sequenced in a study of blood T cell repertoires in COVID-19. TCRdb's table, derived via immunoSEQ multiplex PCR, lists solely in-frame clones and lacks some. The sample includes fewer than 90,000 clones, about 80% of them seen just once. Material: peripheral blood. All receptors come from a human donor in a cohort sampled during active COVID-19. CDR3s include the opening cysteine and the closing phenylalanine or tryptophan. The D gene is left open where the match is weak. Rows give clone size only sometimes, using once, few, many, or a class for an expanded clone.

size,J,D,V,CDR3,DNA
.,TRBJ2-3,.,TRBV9,CASSSRGTDTQYF,TGTGCCAGCAGCTCCCGGGGCACAGATACGCAGTATTTT
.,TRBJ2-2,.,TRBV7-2,CASSKLGTANTGELFF,TGTGCCAGCAGCAAGCTAGGAACCGCGAACACCGGGGAGCTGTTTTTT
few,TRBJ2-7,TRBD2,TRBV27,CASSSYGLAGERGVHEQYF,TGTGCCAGCAGTTCATACGGGCTAGCGGGAGAACGAGGCGTCCACGAGCAGTACTTC
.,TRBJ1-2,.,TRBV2,CASREQGLYGYTF,TGTGCCAGCAGAGAACAGGGTTTATATGGCTACACCTTC
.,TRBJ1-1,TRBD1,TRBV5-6,CASSYIGQGFTEAFF,TGTGCCAGCAGCTACATCGGACAGGGGTTCACTGAAGCTTTCTTT
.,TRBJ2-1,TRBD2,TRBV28,CASSLPRELPNEQFF,TGTGCCAGCAGTTTACCGCGGGAGCTTCCGAATGAGCAGTTCTTC
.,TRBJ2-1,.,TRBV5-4,CASSPVRAGFYNEQFF,TGTGCCAGCAGCCCGGTGAGGGCGGGATTCTACAATGAGCAGTTCTTC
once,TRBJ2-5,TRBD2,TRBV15,CATSRVLPSGRYETQYF,TGTGCCACCAGCAGAGTATTGCCTAGCGGGAGGTACGAGACCCAGTACTTC
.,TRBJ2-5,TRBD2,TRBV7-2,CASSLGVLAGGLETQYF,TGTGCCAGCAGCTTAGGGGTTCTAGCGGGAGGGCTTGAGACCCAGTACTTC
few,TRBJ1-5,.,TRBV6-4,CASRNRFSINQPQHF,TGTGCCAGCCGAAACAGATTCTCTATCAATCAGCCCCAGCATTTT
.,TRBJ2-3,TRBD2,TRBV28,CAARGRVGDTQYF,TGTGCCGCGCGCGGGAGGGTAGGAGATACGCAGTATTTT
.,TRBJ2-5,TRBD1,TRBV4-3,CASSQDPRGRGETQYF,TGCGCCAGCAGCCAAGATCCCAGGGGGCGCGGAGAGACCCAGTACTTC
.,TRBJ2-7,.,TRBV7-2,CASSLGWGRHEQYF,TGTGCCAGCAGCCTCGGGTGGGGGCGTCACGAGCAGTACTTC
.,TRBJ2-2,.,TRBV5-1,CASSLRGDRPGELFF,TGCGCCAGCAGCTTGAGGGGTGACAGGCCCGGGGAGCTGTTTTTT
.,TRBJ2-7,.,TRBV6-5,CASNRALAGKEEQYF,TGTGCCAGCAACAGAGCCCTTGCAGGCAAAGAAGAGCAGTACTTC
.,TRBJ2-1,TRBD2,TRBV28,CASRVRKFGLAGEQFF,TGTGCCAGCAGGGTCAGAAAATTCGGACTAGCCGGTGAGCAGTTCTTC
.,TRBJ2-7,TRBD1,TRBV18,CASSPNVPGQSNEQYF,TGTGCCAGCTCACCCAACGTCCCGGGACAGTCTAACGAGCAGTACTTC
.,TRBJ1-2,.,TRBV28,CASRKETSNYGYTF,TGTGCCAGCAGAAAAGAAACTTCTAACTATGGCTACACCTTC
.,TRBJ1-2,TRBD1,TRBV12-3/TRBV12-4,CASSGTGTYGYTF,TGTGCCAGCAGTGGGACAGGGACCTATGGCTACACCTTC
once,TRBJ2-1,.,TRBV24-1,CATSLSGVNNEQFF,TGTGCCACCAGTCTCTCCGGGGTTAACAATGAGCAGTTCTTC
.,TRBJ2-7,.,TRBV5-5,CASNQQSGGRREQYF,TGTGCCAGCAACCAACAAAGCGGAGGGCGGCGGGAGCAGTACTTC
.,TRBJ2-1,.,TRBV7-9,CASSLGAGSSYNEQFF,TGTGCCAGCAGCTTAGGGGCGGGAAGTTCCTACAATGAGCAGTTCTTC
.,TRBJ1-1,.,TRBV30,CAWSVLRDTRKAFF,TGTGCCTGGAGTGTACTTCGGGACACAAGAAAAGCTTTCTTT
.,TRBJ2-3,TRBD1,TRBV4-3,CASSQFQGVPTDTQYF,TGCGCCAGCAGCCAATTTCAGGGGGTCCCCACAGATACGCAGTATTTT
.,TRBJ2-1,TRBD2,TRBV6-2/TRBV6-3,CASSYEILAGGLNEQFF,TGTGCCAGCAGTTACGAAATCCTAGCGGGAGGATTGAATGAGCAGTTCTTC